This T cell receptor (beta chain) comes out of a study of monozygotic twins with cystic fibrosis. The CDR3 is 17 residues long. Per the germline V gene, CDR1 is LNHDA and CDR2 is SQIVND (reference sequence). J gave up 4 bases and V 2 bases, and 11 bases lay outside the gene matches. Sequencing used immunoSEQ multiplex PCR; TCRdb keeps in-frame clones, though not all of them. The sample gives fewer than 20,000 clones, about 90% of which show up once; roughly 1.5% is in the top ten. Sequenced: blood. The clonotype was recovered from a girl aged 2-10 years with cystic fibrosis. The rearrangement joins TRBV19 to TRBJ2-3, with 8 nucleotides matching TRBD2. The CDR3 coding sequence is TGTGCCAGTAGTATATCCGGGCTAGCGGGTGCCCCAGATACGCAGTATTTT. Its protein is CASSISGLAGAPDTQYF. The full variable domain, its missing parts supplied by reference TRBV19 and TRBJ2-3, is DGGITQSPKYLFRKEGQNVTLSCEQNLNHDAMYWYRQDPGQGLRLIYYSQIVNDFQKGDIAEGYSVSREKKESFPLTVTSAQKNPTAFYLCASSISGLAGAPDTQYFGPGTRLTVL.